The entry below gives a single T cell receptor (beta chain) sequence along with its context. Its antigen is not identified. The data derive from a study of Tregs in tolerant kidney transplant recipients. Thawed PBMCs were FACS-sorted into unstimulated CD4+CD25+CD127- regulatory T cells, CD4+CD25- non-regulatory cells, CD4 and CD8 cells. Findings and caveats of the study: Tolerant patients' donor-specific Tregs expanded beyond overall Tregs, suggesting antigen-driven growth. Biological reproducibility was not directly addressed in this study.

CDR1 is WSHSY, CDR2 SAAADI, per germline. Trimming shortened V by 5 bases and J by 11 bases, and 16 bases separated the two germline ends. The CDR3 extends over 13 amino acids. Some clones are missing from TCRdb's copy, which holds only in-frame ones; the method was immunoSEQ multiplex PCR. The sample has about 15,000 clones, roughly 77% seen once. This rearrangement joins TRBV10-2 to TRBJ2-4, with D possibly TRBD2 on 8 matching bases. This TCR was sampled from a human donor who received a combined kidney and bone marrow transplant. The specimen comprised Tregs from blood, sampled before the transplant. In DNA, the CDR3 is TGCGCCAGCAGTCCAGGGGGACTAGTCGTTCAGTACTTC. Protein product: CASSPGGLVVQYF.